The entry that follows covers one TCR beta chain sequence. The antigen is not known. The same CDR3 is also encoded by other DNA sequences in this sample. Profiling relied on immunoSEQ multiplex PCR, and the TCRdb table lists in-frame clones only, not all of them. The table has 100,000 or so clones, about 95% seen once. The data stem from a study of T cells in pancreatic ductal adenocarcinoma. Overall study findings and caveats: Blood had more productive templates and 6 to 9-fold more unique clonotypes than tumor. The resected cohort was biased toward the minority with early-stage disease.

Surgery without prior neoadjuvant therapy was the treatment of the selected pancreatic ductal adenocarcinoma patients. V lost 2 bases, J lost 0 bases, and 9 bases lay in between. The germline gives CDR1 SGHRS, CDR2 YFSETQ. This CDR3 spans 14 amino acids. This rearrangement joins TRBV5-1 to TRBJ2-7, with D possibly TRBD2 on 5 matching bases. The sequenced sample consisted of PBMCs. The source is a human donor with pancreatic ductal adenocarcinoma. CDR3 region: CASSLTGSSYEQYF. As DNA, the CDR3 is TGCGCCAGCAGCTTAACGGGAAGCTCCTACGAGCAGTACTTC.